Presented here are 7 T cell receptor beta chains from one specimen sequenced in a study of blood T cells in healthy people across ages (dated by TCRdb to the mid-2010s). Library creation used 5' RACE. The sequencing machine was an Illumina HiSeq 2500. A second PCR of roughly 6 to 11 cycles was run with a J-beta primer mix and a sample-barcoded 5' primer. Using fastp trimming at Q25 and MiXCR clonotype assembly, TCRdb reanalyzed the public sequencing data and kept in-frame beta chains. Each record represents a unique CDR3 protein, reported with the most common genes and DNA among its rows. In all, the sample holds approximately 800,000 distinct CDR3 sequences, and 20% to 25% of those were seen once. Roughly 3.8% of the sample is taken by the ten largest. The same specimen was also included in a second study, on T cells of mothers and their children.

Source material: blood. The receptor source for this set is a boy aged 10-17 years in good health.

This clonotype showed up just a few times. The V gene is TRBV7-6, the J gene TRBJ2-7; D gene uncertain. The V end lost 2 bases, the J end lost 2 bases, and 13 bases lay between the germline ends. This CDR3 comprises 15 residues. Germline CDR1 reads SGHVS; CDR2 reads FNYEAQ. The DNA for the CDR3 is TGTGCCAGCAGCTTAAGCCGTGAGGCACCCTACGAGCAGTACTTC. It encodes CASSLSREAPYEQYF.

The chain carries TRBV4-2 and TRBJ2-4, with no clear D. V gave up 0 bases and J gave up 3 bases, with 15 bases separating them. The CDR3 runs 17 residues. Germline CDR1 is LGHNA and CDR2 is YNFKEQ. The DNA of the CDR3 is TGTGCCAGCAGCCAAGATCTGTCAGCTACCCTCAAAAACATTCAGTACTTC. It yields the protein CASSQDLSATLKNIQYF.

The table lists this clonotype with a count of one. The J gene is TRBJ2-7, the V gene TRBV6-2 or TRBV6-3, with 8 positions matching TRBD2. V lost 7 bases to trimming and J lost 1 base; unmatched junction nucleotides: 12. CDR1 and CDR2 (germline): MNHEY, SVGEGT. CDR3 length: 16 amino acids. Here the CDR3 DNA reads TGTGCCAGCACCCCAACCCTAGCGGGTCCTTCCTACGAGCAGTACTTC. Translated, it gives CASTPTLAGPSYEQYF.

This clonotype was recorded a few times. V is TRBV7-2 and J is TRBJ2-1; D gene ambiguous. The ends were cut back, 1 base at V and 2 bases at J, with 12 bases in the middle. Germline CDR1 is SGHTA and CDR2 is FQGNSA. The CDR3 totals 16 residues. CDR3 amino acids: CASSLVGTYAYNEQFF. The CDR3 DNA reads TGTGCCAGCAGCTTAGTCGGCACCTACGCCTACAATGAGCAGTTCTTC.

The CDR3 DNA reads TGTGCCAGCTCACGGGACAGGGTTCAAGAGACCCAGTACTTC. Protein sequence: CASSRDRVQETQYF. The V call is TRBV18, the J call TRBJ2-5; 9 bases align to TRBD1. Germline CDR1 and CDR2: KGHSH and LQKENI. Trimming cost V 4 bases and J 2 bases; bases outside gene matches: 2. The length of the CDR3 is 14 residues.

This clonotype was counted only a few times. At one of its ends the junction is not consistent with the germline gene, which may arise from a read error. The chain uses TRBV5-6 and TRBJ2-7, with D unclear. Germline lookup yields CDR1 SGHDT and CDR2 YYEEEE. CDR3 length equals 11 residues. The DNA of the CDR3 is TGTGCCAGCAGCTCCACGGATACAGCGAACTTC. As protein: CASSSTDTANF. Based on the CDR3 plus reference TRBV5-6 and TRBJ2-7, the full variable domain is DAGVTQSPTHLIKTRGQQVTLRCSPKSGHDTVSWYQQALGQGPQFIFQYYEEEERQRGNFPDRFSGHQFPNYSSELNVNALLLGDSALYLCASSSTDTANFGPGTRLTVT.

This chain joins TRBV12-3 or TRBV12-4 and TRBJ2-7, with D perhaps TRBD1 (5 bases). The CDR3 contains 14 residues. The germline V and J ends were trimmed by 2 bases and 6 bases, with 14 bases remaining between them. The CDR3 sequence is CASSLFRGHCEQYF. The CDR3 DNA reads TGTGCCAGCAGTTTATTTAGGGGCCACTGCGAGCAGTACTTC.